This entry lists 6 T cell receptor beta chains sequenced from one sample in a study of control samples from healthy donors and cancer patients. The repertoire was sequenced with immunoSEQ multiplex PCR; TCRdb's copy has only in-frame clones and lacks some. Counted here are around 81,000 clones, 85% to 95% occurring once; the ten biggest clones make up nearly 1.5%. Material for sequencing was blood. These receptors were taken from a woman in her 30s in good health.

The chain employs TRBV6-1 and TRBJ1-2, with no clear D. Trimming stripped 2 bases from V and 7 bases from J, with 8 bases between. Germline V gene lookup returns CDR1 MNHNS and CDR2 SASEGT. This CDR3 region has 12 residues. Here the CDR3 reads CASSEIQVGYTF. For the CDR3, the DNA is TGTGCCAGCAGTGAAATCCAAGTTGGCTACACCTTC.

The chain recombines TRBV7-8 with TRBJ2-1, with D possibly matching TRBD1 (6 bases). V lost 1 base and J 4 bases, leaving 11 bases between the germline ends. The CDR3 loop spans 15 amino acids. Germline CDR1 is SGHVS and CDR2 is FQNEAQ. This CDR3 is CASSLGGGRYNEQFF. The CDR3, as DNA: TGTGCCAGCAGCTTAGGAGGGGGACGATACAATGAGCAGTTCTTC.

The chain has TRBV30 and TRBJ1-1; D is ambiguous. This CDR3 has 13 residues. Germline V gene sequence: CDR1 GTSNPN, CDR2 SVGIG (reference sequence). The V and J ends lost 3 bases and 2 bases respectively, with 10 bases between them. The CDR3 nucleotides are TGTGCCTGGAGAGTGGCCTTAAACACTGAAGCTTTCTTT. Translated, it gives CAWRVALNTEAFF.

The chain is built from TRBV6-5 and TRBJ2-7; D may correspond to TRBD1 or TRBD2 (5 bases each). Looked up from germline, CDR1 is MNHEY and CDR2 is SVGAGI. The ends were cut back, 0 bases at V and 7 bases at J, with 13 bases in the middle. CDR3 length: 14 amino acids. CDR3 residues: CASSYSRGADEQYF. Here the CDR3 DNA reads TGTGCCAGCAGTTACTCGAGAGGGGCTGATGAGCAGTACTTC.

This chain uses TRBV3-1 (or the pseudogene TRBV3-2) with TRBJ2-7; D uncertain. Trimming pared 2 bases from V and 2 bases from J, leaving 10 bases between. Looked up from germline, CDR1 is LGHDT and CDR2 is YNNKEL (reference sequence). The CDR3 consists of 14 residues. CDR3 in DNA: TGTGCCAGCAGCCAAAATAGCAACACCTACGAGCAGTACTTC. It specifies CASSQNSNTYEQYF.

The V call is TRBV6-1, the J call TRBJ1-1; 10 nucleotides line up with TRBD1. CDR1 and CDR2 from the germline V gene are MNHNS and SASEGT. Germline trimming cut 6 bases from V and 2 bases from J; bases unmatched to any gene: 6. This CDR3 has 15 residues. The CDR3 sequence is CASSVGDRGNTEAFF. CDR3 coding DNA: TGTGCCAGCAGCGTGGGGGACAGGGGCAACACTGAAGCTTTCTTT.